One T cell receptor beta chain is described in this entry. Its antigen is unknown. After removal of 5 bases from V and 11 bases from J, the junction contained 7 bases not matched to a gene. The germline V gene encodes CDR1 SGHRS and CDR2 YFSETQ. CDR3 length: 14 residues. The sample belongs to a study of glioma-infiltrating T cells after dendritic cell vaccination. Only patients with spare fresh-frozen tumor and over two years of follow-up were included. All glioblastoma patients lacked an isocitrate dehydrogenase mutation. Study observations and caveats: Only a small number of patients had complete blood and tumor samples.

TCRdb keeps only in-frame clones here, not all; method: immunoSEQ multiplex PCR. The table records roughly 80,000 clones, roughly 89% of them present only once. Sequenced here: blood, sampled before dendritic cell vaccination. The sequence came from a human donor with glioblastoma. The chain is built from TRBV5-1 and TRBJ2-4; 13 nucleotides line up with TRBD2. The CDR3 nucleotides are TGCGCCAGCAGTCTTGGGACTAGCGGGGACCTTCAGTACTTC. This gives the protein CASSLGTSGDLQYF.